This TCR beta chain was found in a study of blood T cell repertoires in COVID-19. Study-level background: The analysed material was cDNA or gDNA that came from T cells, B-cell-depleted T cells, or PBMCs.

Clones were read by immunoSEQ multiplex PCR, and TCRdb kept only the in-frame ones, dropping some. The sample lists a few hundred thousand clones, around 86% seen once, with approximately 1.5% in the top ten. The CDR3 length is 19 residues. The J segment lost 2 bases and the V segment lost 0 bases, leaving 12 bases of the junction unmatched. In germline, CDR1 is SGHRS, CDR2 YFSETQ. The TCR was taken from a woman aged 45-59 years with acute or convalescent COVID-19. The chain couples TRBV5-1 to TRBJ2-5; 11 bases line up with TRBD2. Specimen: peripheral blood. This chain's CDR3 is CASSLARTSGLIVQETQYF. The CDR3 DNA reads as TGCGCCAGCAGCTTGGCCCGGACTAGCGGGCTTATAGTACAAGAGACCCAGTACTTC.